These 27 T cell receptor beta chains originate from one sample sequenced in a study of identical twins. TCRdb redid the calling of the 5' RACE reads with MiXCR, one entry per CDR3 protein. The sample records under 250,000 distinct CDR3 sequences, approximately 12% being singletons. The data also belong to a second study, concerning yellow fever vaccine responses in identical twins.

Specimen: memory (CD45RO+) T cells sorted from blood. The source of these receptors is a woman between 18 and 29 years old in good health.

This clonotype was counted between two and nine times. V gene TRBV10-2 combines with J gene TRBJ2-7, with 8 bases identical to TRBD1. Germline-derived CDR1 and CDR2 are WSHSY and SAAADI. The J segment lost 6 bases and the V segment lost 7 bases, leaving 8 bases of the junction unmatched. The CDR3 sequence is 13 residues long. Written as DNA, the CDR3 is TGCGCCAGCACGGACAGGGCCTCGTCCGAGCAGTACTTC. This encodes CASTDRASSEQYF.

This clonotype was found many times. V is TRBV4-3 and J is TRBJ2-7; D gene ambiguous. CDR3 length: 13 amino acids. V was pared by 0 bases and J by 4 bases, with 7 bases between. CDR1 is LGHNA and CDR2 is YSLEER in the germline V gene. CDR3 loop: CASSQDLLYEQYF. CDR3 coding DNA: TGCGCCAGCAGCCAAGATTTGCTTTACGAGCAGTACTTC.

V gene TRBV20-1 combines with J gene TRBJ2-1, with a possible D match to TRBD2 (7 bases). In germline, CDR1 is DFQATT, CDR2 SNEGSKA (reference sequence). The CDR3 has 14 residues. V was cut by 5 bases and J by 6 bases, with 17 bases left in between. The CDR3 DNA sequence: TGCAGTGCTGTGAAGGGGGGGAAATCCAATGAGCAGTTCTTC. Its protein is CSAVKGGKSNEQFF.

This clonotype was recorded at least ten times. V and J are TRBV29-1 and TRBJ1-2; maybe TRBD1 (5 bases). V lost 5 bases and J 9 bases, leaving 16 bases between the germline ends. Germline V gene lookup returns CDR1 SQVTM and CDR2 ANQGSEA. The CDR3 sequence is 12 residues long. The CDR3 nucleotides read TGCAGCGTTTTTCTGGGGGATGGTAGCTACACCTTC. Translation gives CSVFLGDGSYTF.

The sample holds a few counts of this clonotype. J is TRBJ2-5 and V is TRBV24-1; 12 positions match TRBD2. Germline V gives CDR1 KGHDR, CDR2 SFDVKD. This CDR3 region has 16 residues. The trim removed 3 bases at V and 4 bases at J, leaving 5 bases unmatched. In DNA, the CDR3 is TGTGCCACCAGTGATGCTAGCGGGGGGGTGGGAGAGACCCAGTACTTC. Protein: CATSDASGGVGETQYF.

The CDR3 DNA is TGTGCCATCAGCCGGGACAGAGCCTACAATGAGCAGTTCTTC. Translated, it gives CAISRDRAYNEQFF. The V gene is TRBV10-3, the J gene TRBJ2-1; the match to TRBD1 covers 7 bases. CDR1 and CDR2 from the germline V gene are ENHRY and SYGVKD. Trimming cost V 6 bases and J 2 bases; bases outside gene matches: 4. This CDR3 region has 14 residues.

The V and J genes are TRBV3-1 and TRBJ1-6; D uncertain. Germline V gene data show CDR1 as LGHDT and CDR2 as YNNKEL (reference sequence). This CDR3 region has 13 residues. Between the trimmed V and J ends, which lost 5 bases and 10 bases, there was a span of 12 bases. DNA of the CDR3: TGTGCCAGCAGCGACAATAGAAGGTCACCCCTCCACTTT. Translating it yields CASSDNRRSPLHF.

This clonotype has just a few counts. DNA for the CDR3: TGTGCCAGCAGTTTATTTATCTTGGGAGAGACCCAGTACTTC. Translation gives CASSLFILGETQYF. The chain carries TRBV12-3 or TRBV12-4 and TRBJ2-5; D gene unclear. Trimming stripped 2 bases from V and 4 bases from J, with 11 bases between. The CDR3 runs to 14 residues.

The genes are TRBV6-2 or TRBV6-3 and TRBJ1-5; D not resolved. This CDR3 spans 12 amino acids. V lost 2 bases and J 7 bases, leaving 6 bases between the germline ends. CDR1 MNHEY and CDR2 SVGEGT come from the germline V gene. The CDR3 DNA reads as TGTGCCAGCAGTTACGAGGGACAGCCCCAGCATTTT. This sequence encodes CASSYEGQPQHF.

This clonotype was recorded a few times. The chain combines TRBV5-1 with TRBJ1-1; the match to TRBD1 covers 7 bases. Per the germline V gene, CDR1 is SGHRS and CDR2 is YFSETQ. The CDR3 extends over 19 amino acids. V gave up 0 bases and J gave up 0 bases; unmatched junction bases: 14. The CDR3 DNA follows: TGCGCCAGCAGCTTGGCCGACCAAGGGGGCTTTGGGATGAACACTGAAGCTTTCTTT. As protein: CASSLADQGGFGMNTEAFF.

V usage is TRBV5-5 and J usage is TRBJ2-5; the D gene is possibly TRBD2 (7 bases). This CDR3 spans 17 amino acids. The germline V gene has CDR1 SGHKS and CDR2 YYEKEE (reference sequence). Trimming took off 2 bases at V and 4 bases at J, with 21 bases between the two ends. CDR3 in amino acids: CASSLGGVGAVTETQYF. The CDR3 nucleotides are TGTGCCAGCAGCTTAGGGGGGGTAGGGGCCGTTACAGAGACCCAGTACTTC.

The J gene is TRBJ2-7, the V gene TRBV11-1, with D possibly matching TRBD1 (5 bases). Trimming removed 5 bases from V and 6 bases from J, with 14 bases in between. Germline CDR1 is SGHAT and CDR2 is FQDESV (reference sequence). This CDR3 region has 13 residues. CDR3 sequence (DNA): TGTGCCAGCAGCAAAGACAGACCCTCCGAGCAGTACTTC. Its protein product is CASSKDRPSEQYF.

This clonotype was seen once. CDR3 protein: CASSPEGNSDKNIQYF. For the CDR3, the DNA is TGTGCCAGCAGCCCAGAGGGGAACTCGGACAAAAACATTCAGTACTTC. The chain employs TRBV28 and TRBJ2-4, with D perhaps assigned TRBD1 or TRBD2 (5 bases each). The germline V and J ends were trimmed by 6 bases and 3 bases, with 18 bases remaining between them. The CDR3 spans 16 residues. Per the germline V gene, CDR1 is MDHEN and CDR2 is SYDVKM.

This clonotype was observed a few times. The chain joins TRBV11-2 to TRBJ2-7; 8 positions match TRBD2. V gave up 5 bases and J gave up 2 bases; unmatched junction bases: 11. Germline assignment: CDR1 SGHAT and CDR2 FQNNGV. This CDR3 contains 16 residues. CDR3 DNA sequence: TGTGCCAGCAGCACCCTCGGAACTAGCGGTGCCTACGAGCAGTACTTC. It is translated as CASSTLGTSGAYEQYF.

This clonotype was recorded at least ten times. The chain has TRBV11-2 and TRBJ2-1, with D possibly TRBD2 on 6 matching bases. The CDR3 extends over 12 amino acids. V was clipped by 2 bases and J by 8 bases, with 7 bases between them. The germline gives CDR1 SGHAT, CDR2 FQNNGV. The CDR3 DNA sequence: TGTGCCAGCAGCTTAAGCGGGTATGAGCAGTTCTTC. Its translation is CASSLSGYEQFF.

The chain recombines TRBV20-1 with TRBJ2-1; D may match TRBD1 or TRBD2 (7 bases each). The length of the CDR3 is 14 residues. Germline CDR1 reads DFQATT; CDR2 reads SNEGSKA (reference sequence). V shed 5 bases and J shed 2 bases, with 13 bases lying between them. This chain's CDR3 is CSAQQGGAYNEQFF. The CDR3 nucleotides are TGCAGTGCTCAGCAGGGGGGGGCCTACAATGAGCAGTTCTTC.

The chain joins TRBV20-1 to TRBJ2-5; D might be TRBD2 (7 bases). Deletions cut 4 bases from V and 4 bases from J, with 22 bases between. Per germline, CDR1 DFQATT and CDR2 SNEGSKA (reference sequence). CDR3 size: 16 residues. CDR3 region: CSATPFEGGRGETQYF. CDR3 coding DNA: TGCAGTGCTACCCCCTTTGAGGGGGGGCGTGGAGAGACCCAGTACTTC.

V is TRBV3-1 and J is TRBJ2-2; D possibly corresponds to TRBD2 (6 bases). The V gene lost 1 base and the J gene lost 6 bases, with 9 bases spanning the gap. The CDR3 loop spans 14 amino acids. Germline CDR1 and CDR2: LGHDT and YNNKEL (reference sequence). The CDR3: CASSQAGLSGELFF. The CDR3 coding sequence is TGTGCCAGCAGCCAAGCCGGACTATCCGGGGAGCTGTTTTTT.

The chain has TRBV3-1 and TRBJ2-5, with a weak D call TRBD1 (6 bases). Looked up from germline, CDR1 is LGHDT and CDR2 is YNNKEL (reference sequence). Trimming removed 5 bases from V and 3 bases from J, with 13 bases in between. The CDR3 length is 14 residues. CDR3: CASSARTAEETQYF. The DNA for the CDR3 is TGTGCCAGCAGCGCCAGGACAGCCGAAGAGACCCAGTACTTC.

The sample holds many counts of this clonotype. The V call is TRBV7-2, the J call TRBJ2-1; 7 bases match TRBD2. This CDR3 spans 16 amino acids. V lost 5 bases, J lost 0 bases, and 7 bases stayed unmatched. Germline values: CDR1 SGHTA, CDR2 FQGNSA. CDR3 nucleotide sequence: TGTGCCAGCAGCATTAGCGGGCTGATCTCCTACAATGAGCAGTTCTTC. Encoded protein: CASSISGLISYNEQFF.

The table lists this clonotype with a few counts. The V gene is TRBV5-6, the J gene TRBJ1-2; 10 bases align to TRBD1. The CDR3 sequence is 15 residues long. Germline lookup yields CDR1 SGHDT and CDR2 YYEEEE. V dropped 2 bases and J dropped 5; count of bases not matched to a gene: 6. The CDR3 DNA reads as TGTGCCAGCAGCTTCGGGACAGGGGCCCCTTATGGCTACACCTTC. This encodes CASSFGTGAPYGYTF.

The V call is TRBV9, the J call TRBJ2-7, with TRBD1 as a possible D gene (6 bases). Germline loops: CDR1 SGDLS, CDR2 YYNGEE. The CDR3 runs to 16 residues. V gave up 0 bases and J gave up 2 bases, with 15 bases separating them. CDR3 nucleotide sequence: TGTGCCAGCAGCGTAGGTCCAGGGGCTCCCACCTACGAGCAGTACTTC. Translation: CASSVGPGAPTYEQYF.

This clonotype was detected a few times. CDR3 sequence (DNA): TGTGCCAGCAGCTTAATGGGTGCGGTTAATGAGCAGTTCTTC. It translates to CASSLMGAVNEQFF. This chain links TRBV7-2 with TRBJ2-1; D is ambiguous. Trimming took 2 bases from V and 7 from J, leaving 12 bases between them. The CDR3 is 14 residues long. The germline V gene encodes CDR1 SGHTA and CDR2 FQGNSA. Combining the CDR3 with reference TRBV7-2 and TRBJ2-1 gives the whole variable domain GAGVSQSPSNKVTEKGKDVELRCDPISGHTALYWYRQSLGQGLEFLIYFQGNSAPDKSGLPSDRFSAERTGGSVSTLTIQRTQQEDSAVYLCASSLMGAVNEQFFGPGTRLTVL.

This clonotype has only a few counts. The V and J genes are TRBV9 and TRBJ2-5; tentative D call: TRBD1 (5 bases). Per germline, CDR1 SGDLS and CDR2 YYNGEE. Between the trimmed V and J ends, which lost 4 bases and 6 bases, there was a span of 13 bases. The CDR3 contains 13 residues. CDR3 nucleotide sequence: TGTGCCAGCAGCACCCGGCCAGGGCAGACCCAGTACTTC. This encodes CASSTRPGQTQYF.

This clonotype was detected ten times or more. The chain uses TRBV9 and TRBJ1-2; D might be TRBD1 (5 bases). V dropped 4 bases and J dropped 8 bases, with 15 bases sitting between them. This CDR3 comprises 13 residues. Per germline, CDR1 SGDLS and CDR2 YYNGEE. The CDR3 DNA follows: TGTGCCAGCAGCTCAGACGGGGGGAGAGGCTACACCTTC. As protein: CASSSDGGRGYTF.

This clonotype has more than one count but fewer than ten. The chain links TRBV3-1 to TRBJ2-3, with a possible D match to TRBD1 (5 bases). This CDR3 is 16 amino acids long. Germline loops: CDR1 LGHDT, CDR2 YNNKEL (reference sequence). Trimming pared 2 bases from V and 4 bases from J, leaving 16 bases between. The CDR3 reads CASSQYPRVLSDTQYF. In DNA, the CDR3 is TGTGCCAGCAGCCAATACCCCAGGGTTCTTTCAGATACGCAGTATTTT.

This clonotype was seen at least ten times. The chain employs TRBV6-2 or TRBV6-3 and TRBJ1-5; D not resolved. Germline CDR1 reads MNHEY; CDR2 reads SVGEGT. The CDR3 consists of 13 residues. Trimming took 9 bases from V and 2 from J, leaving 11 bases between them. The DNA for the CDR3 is TGTGCCAGTAACCCCGCGGGCAATCAGCCCCAGCATTTT. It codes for CASNPAGNQPQHF.